This T cell receptor (beta chain) was sequenced in a study of cytomegalovirus exposure and HLA in healthy donors. It was with 60 Vbeta and 13 Jbeta primers that the PCR ran. Libraries were prepared by immunoSEQ multiplex PCR; TCRdb keeps only in-frame clonotypes and omits some of them. The table shows about 150,000 clones, with over 80% occurring only once. Looked up from germline, CDR1 is ENHRY and CDR2 is SYGVKD. This CDR3 is built from 13 residues. V lost 10 bases, J lost 5 bases, and 18 bases lay in between. Specimen: PBMCs. The sequence was collected from a male donor in good health and CMV-seronegative. The chain couples TRBV10-3 to TRBJ2-7; D is perhaps TRBD1 (5 bases). CDR3 loop: CASRTRWDHEQYF. The CDR3 region has the DNA TGTGCCAGTAGGACAAGGTGGGATCACGAGCAGTACTTC.